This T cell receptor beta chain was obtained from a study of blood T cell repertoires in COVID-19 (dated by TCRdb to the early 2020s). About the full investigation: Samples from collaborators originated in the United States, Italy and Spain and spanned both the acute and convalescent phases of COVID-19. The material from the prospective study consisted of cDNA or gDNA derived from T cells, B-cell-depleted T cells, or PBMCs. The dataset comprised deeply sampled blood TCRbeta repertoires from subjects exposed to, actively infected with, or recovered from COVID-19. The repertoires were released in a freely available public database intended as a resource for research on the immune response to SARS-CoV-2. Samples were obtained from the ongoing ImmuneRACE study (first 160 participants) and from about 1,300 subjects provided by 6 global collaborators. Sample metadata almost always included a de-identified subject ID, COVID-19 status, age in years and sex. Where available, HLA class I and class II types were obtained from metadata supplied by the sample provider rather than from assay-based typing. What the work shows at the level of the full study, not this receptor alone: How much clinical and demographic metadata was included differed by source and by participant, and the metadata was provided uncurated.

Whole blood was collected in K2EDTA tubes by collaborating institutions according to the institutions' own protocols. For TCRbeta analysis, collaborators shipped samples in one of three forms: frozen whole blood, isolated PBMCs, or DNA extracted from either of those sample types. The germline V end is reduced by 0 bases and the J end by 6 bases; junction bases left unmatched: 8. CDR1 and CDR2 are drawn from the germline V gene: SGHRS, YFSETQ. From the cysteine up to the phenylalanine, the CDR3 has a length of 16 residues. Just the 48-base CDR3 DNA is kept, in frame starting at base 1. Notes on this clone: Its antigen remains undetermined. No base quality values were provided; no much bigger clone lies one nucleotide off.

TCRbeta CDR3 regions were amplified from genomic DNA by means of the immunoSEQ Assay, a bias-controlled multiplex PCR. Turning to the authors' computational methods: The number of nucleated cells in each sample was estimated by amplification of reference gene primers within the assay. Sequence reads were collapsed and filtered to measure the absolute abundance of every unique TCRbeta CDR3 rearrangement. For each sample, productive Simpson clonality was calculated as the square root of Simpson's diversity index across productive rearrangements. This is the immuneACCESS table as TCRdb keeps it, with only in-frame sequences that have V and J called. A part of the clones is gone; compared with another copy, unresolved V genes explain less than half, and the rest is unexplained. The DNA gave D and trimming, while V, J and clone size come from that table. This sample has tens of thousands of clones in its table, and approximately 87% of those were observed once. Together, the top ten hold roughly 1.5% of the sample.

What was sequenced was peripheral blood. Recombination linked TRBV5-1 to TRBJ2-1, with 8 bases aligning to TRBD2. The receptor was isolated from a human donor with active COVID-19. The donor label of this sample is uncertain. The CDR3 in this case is CASSLGTSLVINEQFF. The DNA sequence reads TGCGCCAGCAGCTTGGGGACTAGCTTAGTAATCAATGAGCAGTTCTTC.